Shown below are 21 T cell receptor beta chains from a single sample sequenced in a study of shared clonotypes between healthy human individuals. Naive CD8 cells were CD45RO-negative, positively selected for CCR7, excluding terminally differentiated effector memory CD45RA+ cells. Measured with immunoSEQ multiplex PCR; TCRdb has only the in-frame clones, and not every one. The sample has some 2,000,000 clones, about 94% seen once; the top ten hold 1% to 1.3%. The sequenced sample was naive CD8+ T cells sorted from blood. All receptors derive from a man between 18 and 29 years old in good health.

With regard to this clone: Other nucleotide sequences in the sample specify the same CDR3. The V and J genes are TRBV30 and TRBJ2-5; 11 nucleotides agree with TRBD2. The J segment lost 3 bases and the V segment lost 0 bases, leaving 3 bases of the junction unmatched. The germline CDR1 and CDR2 sequences are GTSNPN and SVGIG (reference sequence). The CDR3 totals 15 residues. CDR3 sequence reads: CAWSVGLAGEETQYF. CDR3 nucleotides: TGTGCCTGGAGTGTCGGACTAGCGGGCGAAGAGACCCAGTACTTC.

The genes are TRBV4-3 and TRBJ1-2, with D perhaps matching TRBD1 (6 bases). Per germline, CDR1 LGHNA and CDR2 YSLEER. The CDR3 has 15 amino acids. V shed 4 bases and J shed 6 bases, with 18 bases lying between them. The CDR3: CASSREGNSGDGYTF. The CDR3 DNA sequence: TGCGCCAGCAGCCGGGAGGGGAATTCAGGGGATGGCTACACCTTC.

For this clone: Other DNA sequences within the sample encode an identical CDR3. This chain links TRBV27 with TRBJ1-1; 8 bases are a match to TRBD1. V was clipped by 5 bases and J by 0 bases; unmatched bases: 5. Germline V gene data show CDR1 as MNHEY and CDR2 as SMNVEV (reference sequence). The CDR3 consists of 15 residues. The CDR3: CASSPRTGMNTEAFF. The CDR3 nucleotides are TGTGCCAGCAGTCCACGGACAGGGATGAACACTGAAGCTTTCTTT.

The chain has TRBV2 and TRBJ2-1; the D gene is possibly TRBD1 (5 bases). Germline V gene data show CDR1 as SNHLY and CDR2 as FYNNEI. The CDR3 spans 16 residues. V was pared by 3 bases and J by 0 bases, with 12 bases between. The CDR3 bases are TGTGCCAGCAGTGACCCAGGGTCCAGCTCCTACAATGAGCAGTTCTTC. It translates to CASSDPGSSSYNEQFF.

Turning to this clone: The sample contains more than one DNA sequence encoding this CDR3. The chain joins TRBV7-6 to TRBJ2-2; 8 bases are shared with TRBD2. After removal of 1 base from V and 1 base from J, the junction contained 2 bases not matched to a gene. Germline CDR1 reads SGHVS; CDR2 reads FNYEAQ. The CDR3 consists of 16 residues. In DNA form, the CDR3 reads TGTGCCAGCAGCTTAGAGGCGGGAGGGAACACCGGGGAGCTGTTTTTT. Its translation: CASSLEAGGNTGELFF.

This sequence joins TRBV25-1 and TRBJ2-3; D not resolved. Germline V gene lookup returns CDR1 MGHDK and CDR2 SYGVNS. Trimming shortened V by 2 bases and J by 7 bases, and 13 bases separated the two germline ends. CDR3 size: 14 residues. The chain's CDR3 is CASSEISVPHTQYF. CDR3 nucleotide sequence: TGTGCCAGCAGTGAAATCAGTGTACCACATACGCAGTATTTT.

The chain joins TRBV5-1 to TRBJ2-1, with a weak D call TRBD1 (6 bases). The CDR3 sequence is 16 residues long. The V gene's germline CDR1 is SGHRS and CDR2 YFSETQ. V lost 0 bases and J lost 4, with 14 bases in between. The CDR3 region has the DNA TGCGCCAGCAGCTTGGCCGAGAGGACAGTGTACAATGAGCAGTTCTTC. Its protein product is CASSLAERTVYNEQFF.

With respect to this clone: Distinct nucleotide sequences in the sample also encode this CDR3. The chain has TRBV28 and TRBJ2-7, with a possible D match to TRBD1 (6 bases). V was cut by 5 bases and J by 2 bases, with 13 bases left in between. The CDR3 is made up of 14 amino acids. Germline V gives CDR1 MDHEN, CDR2 SYDVKM. CDR3 sequence reads: CASSLTGIAYEQYF. CDR3 nucleotide sequence: TGTGCCAGCAGTCTAACAGGGATTGCCTACGAGCAGTACTTC.

This chain joins TRBV6-6 and TRBJ2-7, with TRBD1 matching 7 bases. The germline V gene encodes CDR1 MNHNY and CDR2 SVGAGI (reference sequence). The CDR3 has 13 amino acids. V shed 4 bases and J 2 bases; nucleotides not matched to a gene: 2. CDR3 protein: CASSWDSPYEQYF. The CDR3, as DNA: TGTGCCAGCAGTTGGGACAGCCCCTACGAGCAGTACTTC.

V gene TRBV5-6 combines with J gene TRBJ2-7, with D possibly matching TRBD1 (6 bases). CDR3 size: 16 residues. The germline gives CDR1 SGHDT, CDR2 YYEEEE. V was trimmed by 3 bases and J by 3 bases, leaving 19 bases between them. In DNA form, the CDR3 reads TGTGCCAGCAGCTCTTTACAGGGCGAAGGCTACTACGAGCAGTACTTC. Translating it yields CASSSLQGEGYYEQYF.

The rearrangement uses TRBV7-2 and TRBJ2-2; D is possibly TRBD1 (6 bases). Germline CDR1 reads SGHTA; CDR2 reads FQGNSA. This CDR3 is built from 16 residues. V lost 1 base and J 3 bases, leaving 12 bases between the germline ends. The CDR3: CASSLEVQGYTGELFF. The CDR3 DNA sequence: TGTGCCAGCAGCTTAGAAGTTCAGGGGTACACCGGGGAGCTGTTTTTT. Full variable domain (missing parts from reference TRBV7-2 and TRBJ2-2): GAGVSQSPSNKVTEKGKDVELRCDPISGHTALYWYRQSLGQGLEFLIYFQGNSAPDKSGLPSDRFSAERTGGSVSTLTIQRTQQEDSAVYLCASSLEVQGYTGELFFGEGSRLTVL.

V and J are TRBV5-1 and TRBJ2-7, with D perhaps TRBD1 (6 bases). Trimming removed 6 bases at V and 0 bases at J, with 13 bases between. Germline V gene lookup returns CDR1 SGHRS and CDR2 YFSETQ. The CDR3 has 14 residues. This CDR3 is CASTVQGDSYEQYF. Written as DNA, the CDR3 is TGCGCCAGCACGGTACAGGGAGACTCCTACGAGCAGTACTTC.

The chain recombines TRBV10-1 with TRBJ2-1; D may be TRBD1 (6 bases). The CDR3 contains 18 residues. Trimming shortened V by 3 bases and J by 4 bases, and 22 bases separated the two germline ends. Germline-derived CDR1 and CDR2 are WNHNN and SYGVQD (reference sequence). The DNA of the CDR3 is TGCGCCAGCAGTGATTATCTACCGGACAGTGAATTATACAATGAGCAGTTCTTC. Its protein product is CASSDYLPDSELYNEQFF.

The CDR3 DNA is TGTGCCAGCAGCTTAATGAGTTATGTGGGGCCCCAAGAGACCCAGTACTTC. Residues: CASSLMSYVGPQETQYF. The chain recombines TRBV5-6 with TRBJ2-5; D possibly corresponds to TRBD1 (5 bases). Germline CDR1 and CDR2: SGHDT and YYEEEE. The length of the CDR3 is 17 residues. The germline V and J ends were trimmed by 2 bases and 1 base, with 18 bases remaining between them.

The chain has TRBV27 and TRBJ2-1, with 9 bases identical to TRBD1. The CDR3 consists of 15 residues. The V gene's germline CDR1 is MNHEY and CDR2 SMNVEV (reference sequence). The trim removed 3 bases at V and 6 bases at J, leaving 6 bases unmatched. The CDR3 region has the DNA TGTGCCAGCAGTTTGGACAGGGGCACCTTCAATGAGCAGTTCTTC. Translating it yields CASSLDRGTFNEQFF.

The V and J genes are TRBV6-6 and TRBJ2-7, with D tentatively TRBD2 (6 bases). Per germline, CDR1 MNHNY and CDR2 SVGAGI (reference sequence). This CDR3 is 15 amino acids long. V was shortened by 5 bases and J by 3 bases, with 17 bases between the two germline ends. The CDR3 DNA sequence: TGTGCCAGCAGTGGGTTCCGGGAGCAGAACTACGAGCAGTACTTC. Translating it yields CASSGFREQNYEQYF.

The chain has TRBV6-6 and TRBJ2-5, with a weak D call TRBD1 (5 bases). This CDR3 has 16 amino acids. V was cut by 0 bases and J by 2 bases, with 13 bases left in between. Germline CDR1 reads MNHNY; CDR2 reads SVGAGI (reference sequence). CDR3 sequence: CASSYSEQAQQETQYF. DNA of the CDR3: TGTGCCAGCAGTTACTCGGAACAGGCCCAGCAAGAGACCCAGTACTTC.

Here the CDR3 DNA reads TGTGCCAGCAGCTTAGTTGGCGGTCCCTACAATGAGCAGTTCTTC. The encoded protein is CASSLVGGPYNEQFF. The V gene is TRBV11-2, the J gene TRBJ2-1; D is unresolved. Trimming removed 1 base at V and 2 bases at J, with 9 bases between. The CDR3 is 15 residues long. The germline CDR1 and CDR2 sequences are SGHAT and FQNNGV.

The chain uses TRBV9 and TRBJ1-1; a weak D match, TRBD1 (6 bases). V lost 0 bases to trimming and J lost 1 base, with 13 bases between them. The CDR3 is 16 amino acids. Per germline, CDR1 SGDLS and CDR2 YYNGEE. CDR3 coding DNA: TGTGCCAGCAGCGTAGAAGGGGGATTATGGAACACTGAAGCTTTCTTT. Protein: CASSVEGGLWNTEAFF.

V gene TRBV30 combines with J gene TRBJ2-7; D unclear. Per germline, CDR1 GTSNPN and CDR2 SVGIG (reference sequence). The CDR3 spans 15 residues. Trimming took 1 base from V and 6 from J, leaving 19 bases between them. This CDR3 is CAWSARIESFSEQYF. The CDR3 DNA sequence: TGTGCCTGGAGTGCCCGAATCGAATCGTTCTCCGAGCAGTACTTC.

The V and J genes are TRBV7-9 and TRBJ2-7; D uncertain. Germline CDR1 SEHNR, CDR2 FQNEAQ (reference sequence). V lost 5 bases and J 3 bases, leaving 5 bases between the germline ends. The CDR3 has 11 amino acids. CDR3 region: CASSISYEQYF. DNA of the CDR3: TGTGCCAGCAGCATTAGCTACGAGCAGTACTTC. Based on the CDR3 plus reference TRBV7-9 and TRBJ2-7, the full variable domain is DTGVSQNPRHKITKRGQNVTFRCDPISEHNRLYWYRQTLGQGPEFLTYFQNEAQLEKSRLLSDRFSAERPKGSFSTLEIQRTEQGDSAMYLCASSISYEQYFGPGTRLTVT.